This TCR beta chain was profiled in a study of identical twins. Study conclusions and caveats: Some out-of-frame alpha sequences were shared by twins, and these showed excess low generation probability. For out-of-frame beta sequences, excess twin sharing was weaker. Memory repertoires lacked the insertion deficit that abundant cord blood beta clonotypes showed.

One entry per CDR3 protein, called by TCRdb with MiXCR from the 5' RACE reads. The table includes some 1,600,000 distinct CDR3 sequences, 32% detected once. As to this clonotype: Its target is unknown.

Unmatched junction bases numbered 8, after V lost 4 bases and J lost 5 bases. The CDR3 consists of 14 residues. The germline CDR1 and CDR2 sequences are SGHRS and YFSETQ. The origin of this receptor is a newborn girl in good health. What was sequenced was cord blood. This sequence joins TRBV5-1 and TRBJ2-5; the match to TRBD2 covers 7 bases. CDR3 DNA: TGCGCCAGCAGCGGACCAGCGGGGATGGAGACCCAGTACTTC. Translating gives CASSGPAGMETQYF.